The 13 T cell receptor beta chains below come from one sample, sequenced in a study of blood T cell repertoires in COVID-19. The table came from immunoSEQ multiplex PCR; TCRdb's copy has only in-frame clones and leaves some out. In the table there are fewer than 200,000 clones, approximately 87% of which are singletons. The sample was PBMCs or T cells enriched from blood (not recorded which). The receptors shown here come from a woman aged 45 to 65 who had recovered from COVID-19.

The chain recombines TRBV6-1 with TRBJ1-2, with 8 bases aligning to TRBD1. J lost 0 bases, V lost 4 bases, and 7 bases had no gene match. From germline, CDR1 is MNHNS and CDR2 SASEGT. CDR3 length: 16 amino acids. For the CDR3, the DNA is TGTGCCAGCAGTGGAGGGGCACAGGGGGCTAACTATGGCTACACCTTC. It encodes CASSGGAQGANYGYTF.

The V gene is TRBV25-1, the J gene TRBJ2-1; D gene ambiguous. The CDR3 runs 11 residues. Germline V gives CDR1 MGHDK, CDR2 SYGVNS. Between the trimmed V and J ends, which lost 5 bases and 9 bases, there was a span of 8 bases. The CDR3 DNA reads TGTGCCAGCAGTTCCCCCCTTGAGCAGTTCTTC. Amino acid sequence: CASSSPLEQFF.

The chain has TRBV11-2 and TRBJ1-1; 7 bases match TRBD1. This CDR3 is 12 amino acids long. V lost 8 bases and J lost 9; bases outside the gene matches: 9. The V gene's germline CDR1 is SGHAT and CDR2 FQNNGV. The CDR3 DNA reads as TGTGCCAGCCGTCGCCAGGGGGGAAAAGCTTTCTTT. Its protein product is CASRRQGGKAFF.

The chain uses TRBV6-5 and TRBJ1-2; 9 nucleotides agree with TRBD1. The junction had 7 bases not matched to a gene; V was cut back by 4 bases and J by 4 bases. The CDR3 consists of 15 residues. Germline assignment: CDR1 MNHEY and CDR2 SVGAGI. In DNA form, the CDR3 reads TGTGCCAGCAGTTGGGGGGACAGGGCTTTCTATGGCTACACCTTC. As protein: CASSWGDRAFYGYTF.

This clone has only one observation. The chain has TRBV12-5 and TRBJ1-3, with 8 bases fitting TRBD1. In germline, CDR1 is LGHNT, CDR2 FRNRAP. CDR3 length: 19 residues. J lost 6 bases, V lost 0 bases, and 16 bases had no gene match. DNA of the CDR3: TGTGCTAGTGGTTTGGTGGCCAGGGGGCTCGAATCGATGAAAAACACCATATATTTT. It translates to CASGLVARGLESMKNTIYF.

The rearrangement uses TRBV7-8 and TRBJ2-2; no firm D call. The V gene lost 5 bases and the J gene lost 4 bases, with 8 bases spanning the gap. Germline V gives CDR1 SGHVS, CDR2 FQNEAQ. This CDR3 has 13 residues. CDR3 coding DNA: TGTGCCAGCAGCCATGCCGGCACCGGGGAGCTGTTTTTT. Amino acids: CASSHAGTGELFF.

The chain has TRBV10-2 and TRBJ2-7; D not certain. Germline loops: CDR1 WSHSY, CDR2 SAAADI. Deletions cut 6 bases from V and 0 bases from J, with 9 bases between. The CDR3 covers 13 residues. This CDR3 reads CASRYGYSYEQYV. DNA of the CDR3: TGCGCCAGCAGGTACGGGTACTCCTACGAGCAGTACGTC.

The genes are TRBV6-2 or TRBV6-3 and TRBJ1-2; maybe TRBD1 (5 bases). Trimming took off 0 bases at V and 2 bases at J, with 10 bases between the two ends. This CDR3 region has 15 residues. The germline V gene has CDR1 MNHEY and CDR2 SVGEGT. In DNA form, the CDR3 reads TGTGCCAGCAGTTACTCGGGCAGGGTCAACTATGGCTACACCTTC. This gives the protein CASSYSGRVNYGYTF.

The chain employs TRBV11-2 and TRBJ2-2, with 8 bases lining up with TRBD2. This CDR3 is built from 15 residues. The V segment lost 4 bases and the J segment 3 bases; nucleotides outside the gene matches: 4. Germline V lookup: CDR1 SGHAT, CDR2 FQNNGV. For the CDR3, the DNA is TGTGCCAGCAGCTCCGGCGGGGGGCACACCGGGGAGCTGTTTTTT. This codes for CASSSGGGHTGELFF.

J is TRBJ1-2 and V is TRBV5-5; D remains ambiguous. V lost 0 bases and J 4 bases, leaving 13 bases between the germline ends. CDR1 SGHKS and CDR2 YYEKEE come from the germline V gene (reference sequence). The CDR3 sequence is 15 residues long. DNA of the CDR3: TGTGCCAGCAGCTTGGAAAGAGCCGAACCCTATGGCTACACCTTC. Its protein is CASSLERAEPYGYTF.

J is TRBJ2-7 and V is TRBV27; 8 bases map to TRBD1. Losses at the gene ends were 5 bases for V and 6 bases for J; bases not matched to a gene: 9. The CDR3 covers 14 residues. Germline lookup yields CDR1 MNHEY and CDR2 SMNVEV (reference sequence). The CDR3 protein is CASSPRTGIGEQYV. CDR3 sequence (DNA): TGTGCCAGCAGTCCTCGGACAGGGATCGGCGAGCAGTACGTC.

The rearrangement links TRBV9 to TRBJ1-2; D remains unclear. This CDR3 contains 12 residues. V shed 3 bases and J shed 8 bases, with 11 bases lying between them. The germline V gene encodes CDR1 SGDLS and CDR2 YYNGEE. The CDR3 DNA follows: TGTGCCAGCAGCGCCGGCGGTGGGGGCTACACCTTC. Protein sequence: CASSAGGGGYTF.

The chain joins TRBV19 to TRBJ2-3; D uncertain. This CDR3 is built from 17 residues. V dropped 4 bases and J dropped 7 bases, with 24 bases sitting between them. Germline lookup yields CDR1 LNHDA and CDR2 SQIVND (reference sequence). CDR3 sequence: CASSRSSGGVRSHTQYF. In DNA form, the CDR3 reads TGTGCCAGTAGTAGATCCTCTGGCGGAGTCCGCTCTCATACGCAGTATTTT.